A selection of T cell receptor beta chains follows, all from one sample in a study of T cells in narcolepsy. This table comes from immunoSEQ multiplex PCR, and its TCRdb copy is limited to in-frame clones, with some not included. The sample contains about 40,000 clones, 70% to 90% of which appear only once. The sequenced sample was CD45RA- memory CD4+ T cells from PBMCs. The receptors were sampled from a human donor with narcolepsy. Each CDR3 is given with its conserved first and last residue. The order of the fields is D gene, J gene, V gene, clone size, CDR3 DNA, CDR3 protein. D genes are given only for firm matches. Size values are once, few and many counts, or a class for expanded clones, and some rows have none.

>TRBD2|TRBJ2-7|TRBV5-6|-
TGTGCCAGCAGCTTTCGCTCGCGGGGGTACGAGCAGTACTTC
CASSFRSRGYEQYF
>-|TRBJ2-5|TRBV10-3|-
TGTGCCATCAGGGCCGGGACCCAACGAGGAGAGACCCAGTACTTC
CAIRAGTQRGETQYF
>-|TRBJ1-4|TRBV7-2|-
TGTGCCAGCAGCTCCACGACAAGCACTAATGAAAAACTGTTTTTT
CASSSTTSTNEKLFF
>-|TRBJ1-4|TRBV7-9|-
TGTGCCAGCAGCTTAGGGGACAAAACTAATGAAAAACTGTTTTTT
CASSLGDKTNEKLFF
>-|TRBJ2-5|TRBV5-1|-
TGCGCCAGCAGCAACGGAGGGGGGGTAGAGACCCAGTACTTC
CASSNGGGVETQYF
>-|TRBJ1-5|TRBV7-8|once
TGTGCCAGCAGCTTTCCAGGGGACGTTCAGCCCCAGCATTTT
CASSFPGDVQPQHF
>TRBD1|TRBJ2-2|TRBV6-5|-
TGTGCCAGCAGTTACGGACAGGGAAGTGTCACCGGGGAGCTGTTTTTT
CASSYGQGSVTGELFF
>-|TRBJ2-3|TRBV7-6|-
TGTGCCAGCAGCTTCACAGGGCCAGATACGCAGTATTTT
CASSFTGPDTQYF
>-|TRBJ2-2|TRBV11-2|-
TGTGCCAGCAGTGTGGGACTCGCGAACACCGGGGAGCTGTTTTTT
CASSVGLANTGELFF
>-|TRBJ1-4|TRBV7-9|once
TGTGCCAGCAGCTTAGGGTCAGGGGTGAACGAAAAACTGTTTTTT
CASSLGSGVNEKLFF
>-|TRBJ1-4|TRBV18|-
TGTGCCACCTCTCCTAATGCCCCGGCTACAGCGCGGGGTGAAAAACTGTTTTTT
CATSPNAPATARGEKLFF
>-|TRBJ1-5|TRBV27|-
TGTGCCAGCAGTCTAACCGGGAATCAGCCCCAGCATTTT
CASSLTGNQPQHF
>TRBD2|TRBJ2-1|TRBV2|-
TGTGCCAGCAGGAGGGGACTAGCGGGCAATGAGCAGTTCTTC
CASRRGLAGNEQFF
>TRBD1|TRBJ2-5|TRBV11-1|-
TGTGCCAGCAGCGAAGGGGGACAGGGAGGAGAGACCCAGTACTTC
CASSEGGQGGETQYF
>-|TRBJ1-4|TRBV7-8|-
TGTGCCAGCAGCTGGGACGGCTTTGCTAATGAAAAACTGTTTTTT
CASSWDGFANEKLFF
>-|TRBJ1-2|TRBV7-2|-
TGTGCCAGCAGCCGAGCTTCTTCAAGGGCCTACACCTTC
CASSRASSRAYTF
>TRBD1|TRBJ2-5|TRBV7-2|few
TGTGCCAGCAGCCTCGTGGACAGGGCCCAAGAGACCCAGTACTTC
CASSLVDRAQETQYF
>-|TRBJ2-7|TRBV6-5|-
TGTGCCAGCAGTACTCTAGTGAACCCCTCCTACGAGCAGTACTTC
CASSTLVNPSYEQYF
>TRBD1|TRBJ2-5|TRBV2|-
TGTGCCAGCAAGGACAGGGCACAAGAGACCCAGTACTTC
CASKDRAQETQYF
>TRBD2|TRBJ2-4|TRBV27|-
TGTGCCAGCGGTCCCTCCATGAGGGCGGGGGGGCACATTCAGTACTTC
CASGPSMRAGGHIQYF
>-|TRBJ2-4|TRBV6-1|once
TGTGCCAGCAGTGAGAGGACCGGCGGGATAGCCAAAAACATTCAGTACTTC
CASSERTGGIAKNIQYF
>TRBD1|TRBJ2-5|TRBV9|-
TGTGCCAGCAGCGTAGGGACAGGGTATCAAGAGACCCAGTACTTC
CASSVGTGYQETQYF
>TRBD1|TRBJ1-2|TRBV5-4|-
TGTGCCAGCAGTGAGGGACAGGGGCGGATTAACTATGGCTACACCTTC
CASSEGQGRINYGYTF
>-|TRBJ2-5|TRBV11-3|-
TGTGCCAGCAGCTTAGACCTTACCCTGGAGACCCAGTACTTC
CASSLDLTLETQYF
>-|TRBJ1-2|TRBV19|-
TGTGCCAGTAGCCCTCCGGGACACACGGCGGGAACCTTC
CASSPPGHTAGTF
>-|TRBJ1-1|TRBV5-1|-
TGCGCCAGCAGCTTGATGGGGATCAGTAGGTCCATGAACACTGAAGCTTTCTTT
CASSLMGISRSMNTEAFF
>-|TRBJ1-1|TRBV9|-
TGTGCCAGCAGCGTAGGCGGGGGGGGCCACACTGAAGCTTTCTTT
CASSVGGGGHTEAFF
>TRBD1|TRBJ1-1|TRBV7-9|-
TGTGCCAGCAGCTTAGTTAGACAGGGAGGCACTGAAGCTTTCTTT
CASSLVRQGGTEAFF
>-|TRBJ1-2|TRBV7-2|-
TGTGCCAGCAGCACAGACAGCTATGGCTACACCTTC
CASSTDSYGYTF
>-|TRBJ1-6|TRBV27|-
TGTGCCAGCAGAAGTCAGGGTAACCCACCCCTCCACTTT
CASRSQGNPPLHF
>TRBD1|TRBJ2-7|TRBV14|-
TGTGCCAGCAGCGGAACCGGGACAGGGGGCTCTTACGAGCAGTACTTC
CASSGTGTGGSYEQYF
>-|TRBJ1-2|TRBV7-2|-
TGTGCCAGCAGCTTAGGGTCGGGGGAACAAGGCTACACCTTC
CASSLGSGEQGYTF
>TRBD1|TRBJ2-3|TRBV5-6|-
TGTGCCAGCAGCTTGGGGACAGGGGGCACAGATACGCAGTATTTT
CASSLGTGGTDTQYF
>TRBD2|TRBJ2-4|TRBV7-9|-
TGTGCCAGCAGCTCCCGCACTAGCGGGGGGGGAGCCAAAAACATTCAGTACTTC
CASSSRTSGGGAKNIQYF
>TRBD1|TRBJ2-7|TRBV5-1|-
TGCGCCAGCAGCATAGACTCGGGACAGGGGCTCCGCGAGCAGTACTTC
CASSIDSGQGLREQYF
>-|TRBJ1-3|TRBV5-6|-
TGTGCCAGCAGCTTGCAAGGGTCTGGAAACACCATATATTTT
CASSLQGSGNTIYF
>-|TRBJ1-2|TRBV21-1|-
TGTGCCAGCAGGCCGGGAGGGGTTAACTATGGCTACACCTTC
CASRPGGVNYGYTF
>TRBD1|TRBJ1-1|TRBV7-6|-
TGTGCCAGCAGCCCCGGAATAGGGACAGGCACTGAAGCTTTCTTT
CASSPGIGTGTEAFF
>-|TRBJ2-3|TRBV30|-
TGTGCCTGGAGGACGGGGGGCACAGATACGCAGTATTTT
CAWRTGGTDTQYF
>-|TRBJ1-4|TRBV25-1|-
TGTGCCAGCACTGGGCAGATGAATGAAAAACTGTTTTTT
CASTGQMNEKLFF
>TRBD1|TRBJ2-2|TRBV7-2|-
TGTGCCAGCAGTTCACCAGACAGGGTCCCCGGGGAGCTGTTTTTT
CASSSPDRVPGELFF
>-|TRBJ2-7|TRBV6-5|-
TGTGCCGGAGGCCCGAACAGCGATTCCTACGAGCAGTACTTC
CAGGPNSDSYEQYF
>-|TRBJ2-1|TRBV9|-
TGTGCCAGCAGCCCCCCCTATAGTAGGAATGAGCAGTTCTTC
CASSPPYSRNEQFF
>TRBD2|TRBJ2-1|TRBV2|-
TGTGCCAGCAACATAGCGGGAGTCGGGAATGAGCAGTTCTTC
CASNIAGVGNEQFF
>-|TRBJ1-3|TRBV2|few
TGTGCCAGCAGTGGTACTGCAGACACCATATATTTT
CASSGTADTIYF
>TRBD2|TRBJ2-1|TRBV9|-
TGTGCCAGCAGCCCGGGACTAGCGGGAGCGTTCTACAATGAGCAGTTCTTC
CASSPGLAGAFYNEQFF
>TRBD1|TRBJ2-7|TRBV7-2|-
TGTGCCAGCAGCACTCAACAGGGGGTCGGCTACGAGCAGTACTTC
CASSTQQGVGYEQYF